This record covers a single T cell receptor beta chain. These data belong to a study of T cell clusters in autoimmune cytopenias. Each sample's input was around 250 ng genomic DNA, 40,000 or so genome equivalents. TRB rearrangements were amplified by touch-down multiplex PCR with mixed TRB-A/B primers. TCRdb re-called the multiplex PCR reads and catalogs CDR3 proteins one per entry, DNA excluded. The sample's table shows some 6,200 distinct CDR3 sequences. Looked up from germline, CDR1 is SQVTM and CDR2 is ANQGSEA. There are 15 residues in the CDR3. Another study also made use of these data, one on T cell repertoires in aging, cancer and after chemotherapy.

The J gene is TRBJ2-1, the V gene TRBV29-1; TCRdb's D gene call, TRBD2, goes unchecked for lack of DNA. The sample was peripheral blood. The TCR sequence derives from a human donor in good health. The CDR3 sequence: CSATGNGGSRNEQFF.